Here is one T cell receptor beta chain with its context. As yet, its antigen is unknown. This entry is derived from a study of cytomegalovirus exposure and HLA in healthy donors. On the study more broadly: Out of approximately 400 genotyped donors, 81% belonged to the Caucasian-associated ancestry cluster. Study-wide results and limits: Compared with the roughly 700-donor mean, an Asian-associated ancestry cluster reportedly had fewer N-insertions, according to a later analysis.

Trimming at V came to 6 bases and at J to 11 bases, leaving 9 bases not matched to a gene. Germline V gene sequence: CDR1 SEHNR, CDR2 FQNEAQ (reference sequence). CDR3 size: 12 residues. The PCR employed 60 Vbeta primers together with 13 Jbeta primers. Profiling relied on immunoSEQ multiplex PCR, and the TCRdb table lists in-frame clones only, not all of them. The sample includes under 150,000 clones, around 10% of them seen just once. The chain uses TRBV7-9 and TRBJ2-5, with 7 bases fitting TRBD2. This receptor was taken from a male donor in good health and CMV-seronegative. The source material was PBMCs. CDR3 residues: CASSEGRASQYF. CDR3 in DNA: TGTGCCAGCAGTGAGGGGAGGGCATCGCAGTACTTC.